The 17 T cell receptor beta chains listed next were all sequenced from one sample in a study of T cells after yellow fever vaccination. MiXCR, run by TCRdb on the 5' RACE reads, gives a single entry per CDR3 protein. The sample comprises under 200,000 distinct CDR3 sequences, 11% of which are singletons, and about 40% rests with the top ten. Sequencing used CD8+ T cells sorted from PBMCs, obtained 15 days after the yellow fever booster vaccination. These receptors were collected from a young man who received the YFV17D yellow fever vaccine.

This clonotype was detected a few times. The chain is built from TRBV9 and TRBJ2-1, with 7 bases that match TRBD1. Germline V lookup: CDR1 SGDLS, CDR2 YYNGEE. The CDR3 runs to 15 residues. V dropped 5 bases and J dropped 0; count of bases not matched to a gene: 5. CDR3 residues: CASSEQGNSYNEQFF. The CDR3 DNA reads TGTGCCAGCAGTGAACAGGGGAACTCCTACAATGAGCAGTTCTTC.

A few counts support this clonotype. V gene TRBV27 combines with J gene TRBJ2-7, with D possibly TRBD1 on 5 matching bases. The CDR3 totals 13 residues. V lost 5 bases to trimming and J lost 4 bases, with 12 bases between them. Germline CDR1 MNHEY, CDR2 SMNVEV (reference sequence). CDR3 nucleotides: TGTGCCAGCAGTCCGACAGCAGCTTACGAGCAGTACGTC. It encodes CASSPTAAYEQYV.

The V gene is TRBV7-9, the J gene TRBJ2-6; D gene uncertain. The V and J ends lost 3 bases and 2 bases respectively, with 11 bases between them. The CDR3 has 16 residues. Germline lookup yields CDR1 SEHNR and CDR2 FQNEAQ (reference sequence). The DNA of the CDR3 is TGTGCCAGCAGCTTTAATTCCGGTGCTGGGGCCAACGTCCTGACTTTC. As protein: CASSFNSGAGANVLTF.

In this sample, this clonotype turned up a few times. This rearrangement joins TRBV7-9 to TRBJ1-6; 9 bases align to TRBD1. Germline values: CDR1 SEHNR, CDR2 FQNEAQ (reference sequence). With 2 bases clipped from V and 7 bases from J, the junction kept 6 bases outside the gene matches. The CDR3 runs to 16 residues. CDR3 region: CASSLLQGATNSPLHF. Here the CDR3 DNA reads TGTGCCAGCAGCTTATTACAGGGGGCTACGAATTCACCCCTCCACTTT.

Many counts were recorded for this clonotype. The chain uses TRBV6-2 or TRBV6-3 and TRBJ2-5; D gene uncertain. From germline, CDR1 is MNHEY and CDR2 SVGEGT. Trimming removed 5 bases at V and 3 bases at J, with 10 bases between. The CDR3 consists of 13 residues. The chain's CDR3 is CASSPDEKETQYF. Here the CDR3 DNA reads TGTGCCAGCAGTCCGGACGAAAAAGAGACCCAGTACTTC.

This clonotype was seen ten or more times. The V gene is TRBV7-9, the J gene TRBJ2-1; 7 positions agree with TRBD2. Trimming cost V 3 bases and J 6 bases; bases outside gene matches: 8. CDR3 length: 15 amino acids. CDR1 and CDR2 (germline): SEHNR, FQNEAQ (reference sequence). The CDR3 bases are TGTGCCAGCAGCTTTCGGCGGGGGACTACCAATGAGCAGTTCTTC. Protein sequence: CASSFRRGTTNEQFF.

The CDR3 DNA reads as TGTGCCAGCAGCTGGGACAGGGAGGGTTCGACCTACGAGCAGTACTTC. Translated: CASSWDREGSTYEQYF. The V gene is TRBV7-9, the J gene TRBJ2-7; 9 bases line up with TRBD1. Trimming cost V 4 bases and J 2 bases; bases outside gene matches: 9. CDR3 length equals 16 residues. Germline V gives CDR1 SEHNR, CDR2 FQNEAQ (reference sequence).

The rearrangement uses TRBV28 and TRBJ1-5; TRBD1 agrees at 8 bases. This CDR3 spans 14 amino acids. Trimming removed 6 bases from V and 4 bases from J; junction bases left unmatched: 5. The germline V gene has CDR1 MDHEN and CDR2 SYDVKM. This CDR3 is CASRKRQGNQPQHF. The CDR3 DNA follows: TGTGCCAGCAGAAAAAGACAGGGGAATCAGCCCCAGCATTTT.

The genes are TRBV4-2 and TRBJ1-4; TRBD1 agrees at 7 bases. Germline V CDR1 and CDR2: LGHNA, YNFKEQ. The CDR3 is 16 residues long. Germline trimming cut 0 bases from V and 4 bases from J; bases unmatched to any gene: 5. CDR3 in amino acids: CASSQEGGQSNEKLFF. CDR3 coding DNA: TGTGCCAGCAGCCAAGAGGGGGGACAGAGTAATGAAAAACTGTTTTTT.

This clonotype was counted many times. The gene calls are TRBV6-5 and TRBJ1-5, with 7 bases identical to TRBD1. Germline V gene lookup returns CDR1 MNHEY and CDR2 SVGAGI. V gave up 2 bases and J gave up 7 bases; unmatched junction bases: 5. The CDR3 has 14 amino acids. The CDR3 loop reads CASSYLSGGQPQHF. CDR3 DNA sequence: TGTGCCAGCAGTTACCTTTCAGGGGGACAGCCCCAGCATTTT.

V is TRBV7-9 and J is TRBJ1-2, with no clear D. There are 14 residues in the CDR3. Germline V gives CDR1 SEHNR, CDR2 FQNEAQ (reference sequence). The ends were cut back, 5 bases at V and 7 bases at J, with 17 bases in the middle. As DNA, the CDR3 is TGTGCCAGCAGCCCCGGGAGGGTGGTCCTTGGCTACACCTTC. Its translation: CASSPGRVVLGYTF.

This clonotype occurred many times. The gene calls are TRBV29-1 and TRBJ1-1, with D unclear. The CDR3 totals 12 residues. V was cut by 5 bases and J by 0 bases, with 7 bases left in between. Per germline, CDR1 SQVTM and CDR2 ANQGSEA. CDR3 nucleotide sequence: TGCAGCGTTAGGGCTCTGAACACTGAAGCTTTCTTT. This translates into CSVRALNTEAFF.

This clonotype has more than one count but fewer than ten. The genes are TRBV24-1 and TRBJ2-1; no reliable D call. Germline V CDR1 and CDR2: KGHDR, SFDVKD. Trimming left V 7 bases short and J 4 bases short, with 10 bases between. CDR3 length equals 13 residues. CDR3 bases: TGTGCCACCAGGCCCCCAGAATACAATGAGCAGTTCTTC. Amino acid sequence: CATRPPEYNEQFF.

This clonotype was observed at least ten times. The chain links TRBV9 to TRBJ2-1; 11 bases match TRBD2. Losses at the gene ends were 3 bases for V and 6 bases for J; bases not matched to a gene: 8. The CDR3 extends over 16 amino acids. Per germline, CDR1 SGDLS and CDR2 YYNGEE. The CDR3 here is CASSALTSGASNEQFF. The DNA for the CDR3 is TGTGCCAGCAGCGCCCTGACTAGCGGGGCCTCCAATGAGCAGTTCTTC.

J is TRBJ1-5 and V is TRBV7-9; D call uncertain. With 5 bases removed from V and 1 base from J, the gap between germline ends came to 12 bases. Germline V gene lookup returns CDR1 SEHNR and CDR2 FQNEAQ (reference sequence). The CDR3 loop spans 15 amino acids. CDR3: CASSPSGSSNQPQHF. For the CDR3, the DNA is TGTGCCAGCAGCCCCTCGGGGAGCAGCAATCAGCCCCAGCATTTT. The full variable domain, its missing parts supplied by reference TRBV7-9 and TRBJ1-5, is DTGVSQNPRHKITKRGQNVTFRCDPISEHNRLYWYRQTLGQGPEFLTYFQNEAQLEKSRLLSDRFSAERPKGSFSTLEIQRTEQGDSAMYLCASSPSGSSNQPQHFGDGTRLSIL.

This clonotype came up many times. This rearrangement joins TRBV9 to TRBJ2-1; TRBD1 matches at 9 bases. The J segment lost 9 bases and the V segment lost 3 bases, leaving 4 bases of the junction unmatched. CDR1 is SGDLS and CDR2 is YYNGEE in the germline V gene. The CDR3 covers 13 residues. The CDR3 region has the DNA TGTGCCAGCAGCGCCGGACAGGGGAGTGAGCAGTTCTTC. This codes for CASSAGQGSEQFF.

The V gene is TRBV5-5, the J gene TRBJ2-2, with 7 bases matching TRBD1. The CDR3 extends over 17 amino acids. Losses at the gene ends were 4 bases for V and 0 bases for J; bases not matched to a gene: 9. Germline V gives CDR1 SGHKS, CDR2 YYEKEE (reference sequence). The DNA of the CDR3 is TGTGCCAGCAGCCTAGACAGGGAAGGCACGAACACCGGGGAGCTGTTTTTT. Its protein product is CASSLDREGTNTGELFF.